Detailed here is one TCR beta chain. This specimen belongs to a study of PD-1 blockade in classical Hodgkin lymphoma. Using immunoSEQ multiplex PCR, the repertoire was profiled, and TCRdb retains in-frame clones only, with some absent. The sample holds some 150,000 clones; about 81% are singletons and the top ten take roughly 9.2%. The CDR3 has 18 amino acids. Trimming took 3 bases from V and 7 from J; bases not matched to a gene: 16. Germline CDR1 reads LNHDA; CDR2 reads SQIVND (reference sequence). Every patient had relapsed following autologous stem cell transplantation, and cohorts differed in brentuximab vedotin exposure.

Material: peripheral blood mononuclear cells (PBMCs), obtained before the second cycle of nivolumab. The TCR comes from a human donor with classical Hodgkin lymphoma. V gene TRBV19 combines with J gene TRBJ1-5, with 9 bases lining up with TRBD1. The CDR3 sequence is CASSILRRLDRGYQPQHF. The CDR3, as DNA: TGTGCCAGTAGTATTTTACGCCGTTTAGACAGGGGGTACCAGCCCCAGCATTTT.